The text below deals with one TCR beta chain. The antigen remains unidentified. MiXCR was run by TCRdb on the reads, yielding one entry per CDR3 protein. The table has about 740,000 distinct CDR3 sequences, roughly 33% seen once; the top ten hold 15% to 20%. This entry belongs to a study of T cell repertoires in cytomegalovirus infection. About the research overall: Researchers turned to recently identified HLA-C-restricted CMV epitopes as well as well-studied HLA-B-restricted ones. Carrying CMV and the relevant HLA type showed in public TCR beta signatures. Whole-study results and caveats: HLA-C-restricted, CMV-specific TCR beta clonotypes were dominant ex vivo.

Germline V gene sequence: CDR1 MGHDK, CDR2 SYGVNS. Trimming stripped 6 bases from V and 2 bases from J, with 12 bases between. The CDR3 extends over 14 amino acids. This chain joins TRBV25-1 and TRBJ2-3; TRBD1 or TRBD2 may be the D gene (5 bases each). The sequence came from a human donor in good health (CMV status not recorded). Some clones in this sample may be carry-over from other donors' samples. The material was cultured PBMCs, obtained from culture after CMV antigen stimulation. The CDR3 nucleotides read TGTGCCAGCAGCAGTTGGGGGACCACAGATACGCAGTATTTT. It is translated as CASSSWGTTDTQYF.